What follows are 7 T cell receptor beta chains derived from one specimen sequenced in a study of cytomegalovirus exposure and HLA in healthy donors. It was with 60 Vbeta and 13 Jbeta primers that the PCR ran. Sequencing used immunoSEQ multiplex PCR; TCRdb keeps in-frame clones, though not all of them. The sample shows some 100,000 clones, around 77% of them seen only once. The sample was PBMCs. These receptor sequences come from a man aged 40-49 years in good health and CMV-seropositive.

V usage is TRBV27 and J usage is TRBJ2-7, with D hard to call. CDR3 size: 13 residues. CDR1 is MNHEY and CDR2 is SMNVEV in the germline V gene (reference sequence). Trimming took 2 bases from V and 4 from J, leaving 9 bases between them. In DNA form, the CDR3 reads TGTGCCAGCAGTTTACGATCGGGTTACGAGCAGTACTTC. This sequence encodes CASSLRSGYEQYF.

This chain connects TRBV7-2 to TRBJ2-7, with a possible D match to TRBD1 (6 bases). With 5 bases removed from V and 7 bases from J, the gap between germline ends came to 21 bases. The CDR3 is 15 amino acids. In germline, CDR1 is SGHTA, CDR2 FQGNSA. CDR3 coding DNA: TGTGCCAGCAGCCTGACAGGTAATCCCCCTTGGGAGCAGTACTTC. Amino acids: CASSLTGNPPWEQYF.

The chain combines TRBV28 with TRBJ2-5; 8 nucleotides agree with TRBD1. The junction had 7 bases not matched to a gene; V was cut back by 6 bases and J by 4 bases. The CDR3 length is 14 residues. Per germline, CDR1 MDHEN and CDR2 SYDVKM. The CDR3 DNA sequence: TGTGCCAGCAGCTCAGGACAGGGTCGAGAGACCCAGTACTTC. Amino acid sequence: CASSSGQGRETQYF.

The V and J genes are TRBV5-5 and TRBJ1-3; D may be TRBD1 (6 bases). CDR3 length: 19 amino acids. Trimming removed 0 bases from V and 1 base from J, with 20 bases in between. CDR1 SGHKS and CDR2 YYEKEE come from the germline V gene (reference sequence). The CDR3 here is CASSLGALDSLDSGNTIYF. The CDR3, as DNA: TGTGCCAGCAGCTTGGGGGCGTTGGACAGCTTGGATTCTGGAAACACCATATATTTT.

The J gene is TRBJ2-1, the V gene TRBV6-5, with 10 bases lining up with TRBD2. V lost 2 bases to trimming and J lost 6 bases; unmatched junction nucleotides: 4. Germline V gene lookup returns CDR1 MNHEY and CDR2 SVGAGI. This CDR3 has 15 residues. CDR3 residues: CASSYDSGGTNEQFF. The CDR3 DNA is TGTGCCAGCAGTTACGATAGCGGGGGGACCAATGAGCAGTTCTTC.

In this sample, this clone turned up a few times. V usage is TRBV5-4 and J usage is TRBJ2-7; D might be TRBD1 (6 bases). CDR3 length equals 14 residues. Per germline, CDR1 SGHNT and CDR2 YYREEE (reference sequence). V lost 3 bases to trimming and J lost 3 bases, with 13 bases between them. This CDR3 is CASSSSRDIYEQYF. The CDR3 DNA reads TGTGCCAGCAGCTCGTCCCGGGACATCTACGAGCAGTACTTC.

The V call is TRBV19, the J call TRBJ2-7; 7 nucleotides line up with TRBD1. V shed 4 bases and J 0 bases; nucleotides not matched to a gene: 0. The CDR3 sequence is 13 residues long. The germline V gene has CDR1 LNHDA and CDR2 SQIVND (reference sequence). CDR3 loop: CASSNRGSYEQYF. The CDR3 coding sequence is TGTGCCAGTAGTAACAGGGGCTCCTACGAGCAGTACTTC.